This T cell receptor beta chain was sequenced for a study of blood T cell repertoires in COVID-19 (dated by TCRdb to 2019 to 2021). For context, the study as a whole: Samples from collaborators originated in the United States, Italy and Spain and spanned both the acute and convalescent phases of COVID-19. The dataset comprised deeply sampled blood TCRbeta repertoires from subjects exposed to, actively infected with, or recovered from COVID-19. The sample metadata nearly always contained a de-identified subject ID, COVID-19 status, age in years and sex. The repertoires were released in a freely available public database intended as a resource for research on the immune response to SARS-CoV-2. The prospective study material was composed of cDNA or gDNA derived from T cells, B-cell-depleted T cells, or PBMCs. HLA class I and class II types, where available, came from metadata supplied by the sample provider rather than from assay-based typing. The samples were drawn from the first 160 participants of the ongoing ImmuneRACE study and from 1,254 subjects provided by 6 global collaborators.

Findings and caveats that apply to the study as a whole: Clinical and demographic metadata were provided uncurated, with the amount varying by source and participant.

In this sample, this clone turned up once. Its antigen has not been determined. Per-base quality was not reported, and no clone a single base away is much larger than it. The CDR3 covers 13 residues, taking in both the cysteine and the phenylalanine. Solely the CDR3 DNA is kept, with 39 bases framed from the first base. V is shortened by 5 bases, J by 2 bases, and the region joining them spans 6 bases. Per the germline V gene (reference sequence), MNHEY is the CDR1 and SMNVEV is the CDR2. TCRbeta CDR3 regions were amplified from genomic DNA by means of the immunoSEQ Assay, a bias-controlled multiplex PCR. The authors' analysis ran thus. The number of nucleated cells in each sample was estimated by amplification of reference gene primers within the assay. To quantify the absolute abundance of each unique TCRbeta CDR3 rearrangement, sequence reads were collapsed and filtered. Productive Simpson clonality was computed per sample as the square root of Simpson's diversity index over productive rearrangements. Imported from immuneACCESS, the table was reduced by TCRdb to in-frame sequences with V and J called. These copies leave out some clones; in studies compared against another copy, an unresolved V gene accounts for under half, and the cause of the remainder is not known. The V and J calls and clone size are taken from that table; D and trimming were inferred from the DNA. In all, the sample holds about 170,000 clones, and roughly 81% of those were seen once. Around 2.7% of the sample goes to the ten largest clones.

One collaborating source in Seattle enrolled patients during active infection and followed them longitudinally through the course of disease. The collaborating institutions used their own protocols to collect whole blood in K2EDTA tubes. Collaborator samples were shipped for TCRbeta analysis as frozen whole blood, isolated PBMCs, or DNA extracted from either sample type. This TCR came from a woman of 80 years or more with COVID-19, enrolled during active disease. Sequencing was performed on peripheral blood. The chain is encoded by TRBV27 joined to TRBJ2-2; a confident D gene designation cannot be given. The CDR3 reads as follows: CASSPLNTGELFF. The DNA sequence reads TGTGCCAGCAGTCCCCTAAACACCGGGGAGCTGTTTTTT.